These 27 T cell receptor beta chains came from one sample sequenced in a study of tissue T cells after allogeneic stem cell transplantation. Time point meaning: mouse harvest day 7 after allogeneic transplant. The graft held 10^6 splenic CD5+ T cells and 10^7 T-cell-depleted bone marrow cells. Clones were read by immunoSEQ multiplex PCR, and TCRdb kept only the in-frame ones, dropping some. The sample lists about 11,000 clones, around two fifths occurring once. Sequencing was carried out using skin. These receptors were taken from a female BALB/c mouse given C57BL/6 T cells with graft-versus-host disease after an allogeneic hematopoietic cell transplant.

This clone occurred a few times. Germline and genes: mouse. The missing CDR3 end, 1 residue past where the read stops, is filled in from the germline J gene. The chain links TRBV13-2 to TRBJ1-6; D remains unclear. TRBJ1-6 is an open reading frame whose function is uncertain. The CDR3 length is 13 residues. The germline V gene encodes CDR1 NNHNN and CDR2 SYGAGS (reference sequence). Trimming shortened V by 0 bases and J by 7 bases, and 5 bases separated the two germline ends. The CDR3 reads CASGDAGNSPLYF. Partial CDR3 DNA: TGTGCCAGCGGTGATGCTGGGAATTCGCCCCTCTAC.

As regards this clone: Mouse gene names apply. From the germline J gene comes the end of the CDR3, since the read stops 1 residue before it. This rearrangement joins TRBV16 to TRBJ1-1; D gene ambiguous. V was pared by 1 base and J by 0 bases, with 3 bases between. Germline loops: CDR1 SGHSA, CDR2 FRNQAP. This CDR3 contains 13 residues. The CDR3 loop reads CASSLVANTEVFF. The part of the CDR3 DNA that was read is TGTGCAAGCAGCTTAGTTGCAAACACAGAAGTCTTC.

A note on this clone: Gene labels here are mouse ones. The read gets to within 1 residue of the CDR3 end, and the germline J gene fills in the rest. The rearrangement links TRBV5 to TRBJ2-3; 9 nucleotides line up with TRBD2. V lost 3 bases to trimming and J lost 0 bases; unmatched junction nucleotides: 1. Germline V gene data show CDR1 as LGHNA and CDR2 as YNLKQL (reference sequence). This CDR3 contains 15 residues. CDR3 in amino acids: CASSHWGGSAETLYF. The sequenced CDR3 bases are TGTGCCAGCAGCCACTGGGGGGGGAGTGCAGAAACGCTGTAT.

About this clone: Gene names and germline refer to mouse. Coverage ceases 1 residue before the CDR3 finishes, and the germline J gene fills in the end. The chain joins TRBV3 to TRBJ2-3; D tentatively reads TRBD1 or TRBD2 (6 bases each). This CDR3 region has 14 residues. Trimming pared 3 bases from V and 0 bases from J, leaving 7 bases between. In germline, CDR1 is SNHLY, CDR2 FYNGKV (reference sequence). The part of the CDR3 DNA that was read is TGTGCCAGCAGCTTGGGGGCTAGTGCAGAAACGCTGTAT. This encodes CASSLGASAETLY. The full CDR3 is CASSLGASAETLYF.

As regards this clone: The genes are named according to mouse. The read comes to an end 1 residue before the CDR3 does, leaving the germline J gene to fill in the end. J is TRBJ2-5 and V is TRBV3; D tentatively fits TRBD1 or TRBD2 (5 bases each). Trimming removed 2 bases from V and 9 bases from J, with 9 bases in between. CDR1 is SNHLY and CDR2 is FYNGKV in the germline V gene (reference sequence). This CDR3 is built from 12 residues. The part of the CDR3 DNA that was read is TGTGCCAGCAGCTTAAAAGGGGCGACCCAGTAC. This codes for CASSLKGATQY. The entire CDR3 protein is CASSLKGATQYF.

A remark on this clone: Each gene name is a mouse one. The CDR3 extends 1 residue past the end of the read, so its final part is completed from the germline J gene. The chain recombines TRBV12-2 with TRBJ1-2; a weak D match, TRBD1 (5 bases). CDR1 and CDR2 from the germline V gene are SGHLS and HYDKME. CDR3 size: 13 residues. Trimming took off 0 bases at V and 3 bases at J, with 7 bases between the two ends. The covered CDR3 bases are TGTGCCAGCTCTCTCTTCAGGGACTCCGACTACACC. It codes for CASSLFRDSDYT. Given in full, the CDR3 is CASSLFRDSDYTF.

Worth noting for this clone: Gene and germline names: mouse. Sequencing ends 1 residue short of the CDR3 end; the germline J gene provides the rest. The chain employs TRBV2 and TRBJ2-4, with D hard to call. Germline lookup yields CDR1 LGHNA and CDR2 YSYQKL. V shed 0 bases and J shed 6 bases, with 7 bases lying between them. This CDR3 has 13 amino acids. CDR3 region: CASSQEWVNTLYF. The sequenced CDR3 bases are TGTGCCAGCAGCCAAGAGTGGGTGAACACCTTGTAC.

Comment on this clone: Genes and germline come from the mouse. The observed sequence ends 1 residue before the CDR3 terminus, with the missing tail filled in from the germline J gene. V gene TRBV26 combines with J gene TRBJ2-1, with D possibly being TRBD1 (6 bases). CDR1 is KGHPV, CDR2 FQNQEV, per germline (reference sequence). Between the trimmed V and J ends, which lost 6 bases and 0 bases, there was a span of 6 bases. The CDR3 loop spans 13 amino acids. CDR3 protein: CASRTGNYAEQFF. The sequenced part of the CDR3 DNA is TGTGCCAGCAGGACAGGTAACTATGCTGAGCAGTTC.

In the case of this clone: Mouse gene names and germline throughout. The CDR3 end falls 1 residue outside the read, so it is completed with the germline J gene. V usage is TRBV3 and J usage is TRBJ2-7; the match to TRBD2 covers 10 bases. This CDR3 spans 13 amino acids. The ends lost 5 bases at V and 3 bases at J; junction bases unmatched: 1. In germline, CDR1 is SNHLY, CDR2 FYNGKV (reference sequence). The covered CDR3 bases are TGTGCCAGCAGCCGGGACTGGGGCTATGAACAGTAC. It encodes CASSRDWGYEQY. The whole CDR3 is CASSRDWGYEQYF. The complete variable domain, with remaining parts taken from reference TRBV3 and TRBJ2-7, reads GPKVLQIPSHQIIDMGQMVTLNCDPVSNHLYFYWYKQILGQQMEFLVNFYNGKVMEKSKLFKDQFSVERPDGSYFTLKIQPTALEDSAVYFCASSRDWGYEQYFGPGTRLTVL.

This clone was recorded a few times. Gene and germline names: mouse. Read sequence stops 1 residue before the CDR3 end, and the germline J gene provides the missing end. The rearrangement joins TRBV26 to TRBJ1-2; D possibly corresponds to TRBD1 (5 bases). CDR1 is KGHPV, CDR2 FQNQEV, per germline (reference sequence). The CDR3 loop spans 13 amino acids. V lost 7 bases to trimming and J lost 2 bases, with 11 bases between them. CDR3: CASTAGHNSDYTF. The covered CDR3 bases are TGTGCCAGCACGGCAGGGCATAACTCCGACTACACC.

Concerning this clone itself: Mouse germline and gene names are used. The read stops 1 residue short of the end of the CDR3; the missing end is completed from the germline J gene. J is TRBJ2-5 and V is TRBV12-1; 10 bases agree with TRBD2. The V gene's germline CDR1 is SGHSN and CDR2 HYEKVE. V dropped 2 bases and J dropped 9; count of bases not matched to a gene: 4. This CDR3 is built from 13 residues. Partial CDR3 DNA: TGTGCCAGCTCTCCACACTGGGGGGGGACCCAGTAC. Encoded protein: CASSPHWGGTQY. The complete CDR3 reads CASSPHWGGTQYF.

A note on this clone: Genes and germline are mouse. The missing CDR3 end, 1 residue past where the read stops, is filled in from the germline J gene. This rearrangement joins TRBV3 to TRBJ2-7; 7 nucleotides align to TRBD2. V trimming: 5 bases; J trimming: 3 bases; junction bases outside the gene matches: 7. The CDR3 is 14 amino acids. Germline values: CDR1 SNHLY, CDR2 FYNGKV (reference sequence). The CDR3 protein is CASSRGTAIYEQYF. The CDR3 bases that were read are TGTGCCAGCAGCCGAGGGACTGCGATCTATGAACAGTAC. The full variable domain, completed using reference TRBV3 and TRBJ2-7, is GPKVLQIPSHQIIDMGQMVTLNCDPVSNHLYFYWYKQILGQQMEFLVNFYNGKVMEKSKLFKDQFSVERPDGSYFTLKIQPTALEDSAVYFCASSRGTAIYEQYFGPGTRLTVL.

Note on this clone: Gene names are mouse gene names. Sequencing ends 1 residue short of the CDR3 end; the germline J gene provides the rest. The rearrangement links TRBV13-2 to TRBJ1-1, with D possibly being TRBD1 (6 bases). This CDR3 has 14 residues. Per the germline V gene, CDR1 is NNHNN and CDR2 is SYGAGS (reference sequence). V was shortened by 1 base and J by 1 base, with 8 bases between the two germline ends. This CDR3 is CASGDRDKNTEVFF. Partial CDR3 DNA: TGTGCCAGCGGTGATCGGGACAAAAACACAGAAGTCTTC.

In regard to this clone: The genes are named according to mouse. Sequencing ends 1 residue short of the CDR3 end; the germline J gene provides the rest. The chain combines TRBV3 with TRBJ2-3; 7 bases are a match to TRBD2. CDR1 is SNHLY, CDR2 FYNGKV, per germline (reference sequence). This CDR3 region has 14 residues. Trimming removed 5 bases from V and 0 bases from J; junction bases left unmatched: 2. CDR3 residues: CASSRTGSAETLYF. CDR3 bases read: TGTGCCAGCAGCCGGACTGGTAGTGCAGAAACGCTGTAT.

By proportion, this clone is medium-sized. The genes and germline here are from mouse. The read ends 1 residue shy of where the CDR3 ends; the end is completed using the germline J gene. This chain connects TRBV23 to TRBJ2-5. The CDR3 contains 14 residues. Germline values: CDR1 KGHTA, CDR2 FQNQQP. The chain's CDR3 is CSSSHGVNQDTQYF. The sequenced CDR3 bases are TGCTCCAGCAGTCATGGAGTTAACCAAGACACCCAGTAC. Full variable domain (outside the CDR3, taken from reference TRBV23 and TRBJ2-5): DAAVTQKPRYLIKMKGQEAEMKCIPEKGHTAVFWYQQKQSKELKFLIYFQNQQPLDQIDMVKERFSAVCPSSSLCSLGIRTCEAEDSALYLCSSSHGVNQDTQYFGPGTRLLVL.

Concerning this clone itself: Any gene name here is a mouse gene name. The read ends 1 residue shy of where the CDR3 ends; the end is completed using the germline J gene. Other DNA variants within this sample encode the same CDR3. J is TRBJ2-7 and V is TRBV31; possibly TRBD1 or TRBD2 for D (5 bases each). This CDR3 has 13 residues. CDR1 and CDR2 from the germline V gene are GKSSPN and SITVG. Trimming removed 0 bases at V and 0 bases at J, with 6 bases between. The chain's CDR3 is CAWSLGVSYEQYF. The CDR3 DNA, read in part, is TGTGCCTGGAGTCTGGGGGTCTCCTATGAACAGTAC.

A few counts support this clone. Genes and germline are mouse. The CDR3 end is not reached by the read, which stops 1 residue before it; the germline J gene fills it in. The chain couples TRBV5 to TRBJ1-4, with D maybe TRBD1 (6 bases). Per the germline V gene, CDR1 is LGHNA and CDR2 is YNLKQL (reference sequence). With 1 base removed from V and 3 bases from J, the gap between germline ends came to 6 bases. The length of the CDR3 is 14 residues. CDR3 bases read: TGTGCCAGCAGCCAAGGGACAGCCAACGAAAGATTATTT. It specifies CASSQGTANERLF. The CDR3, in full, reads CASSQGTANERLFF.

A remark on this clone: Genes and germline come from the mouse. Coverage ceases 1 residue before the CDR3 finishes, and the germline J gene fills in the end. The V and J genes are TRBV29 and TRBJ1-1, with TRBD1 matching 10 bases. After removal of 0 bases from V and 4 bases from J, the junction contained 2 bases not matched to a gene. The length of the CDR3 is 15 residues. Germline values: CDR1 MSHET, CDR2 SYDVDS. Incomplete CDR3 DNA: TGTGCTAGCAGTTTATCGGGACAGGGGTTCACAGAAGTCTTC. Translated, it gives CASSLSGQGFTEVF. The complete CDR3 protein is CASSLSGQGFTEVFF. Looking up the rest from reference TRBV29 and TRBJ1-1 gives the full variable domain: DMKVTQMPRYLIKRMGENVLLECGQDMSHETMYWYRQDPGLGLQLIYISYDVDSNSEGDIPKGYRVSRKKREHFSLILDSAKTNQTSVYFCASSLSGQGFTEVFFGKGTRLTVV.

A word on this clone: Gene names follow the mouse nomenclature. Coverage ceases 1 residue before the CDR3 finishes, and the germline J gene fills in the end. V usage is TRBV26 and J usage is TRBJ2-2; D call uncertain. V lost 0 bases to trimming and J lost 4 bases, with 3 bases between them. The CDR3 is 13 amino acids. Germline V CDR1 and CDR2: KGHPV, FQNQEV (reference sequence). The CDR3 sequence is CASSLSGTGQLYF. The sequenced part of the CDR3 DNA is TGTGCCAGCAGTCTGTCAGGCACCGGGCAGCTCTAC.

Regarding this clone: The genes and germline here are from mouse. The read ends 1 residue shy of where the CDR3 ends; the end is completed using the germline J gene. The rearrangement uses TRBV26 and TRBJ1-3; no firm D call. The V gene's germline CDR1 is KGHPV and CDR2 FQNQEV (reference sequence). The CDR3 is 14 amino acids. The ends were cut back, 6 bases at V and 0 bases at J, with 9 bases in the middle. This chain's CDR3 is CASSPGNSGNTLYF. The sequenced part of the CDR3 DNA is TGTGCCAGCAGCCCTGGAAATTCTGGAAATACGCTCTAT. The full variable domain, rest sourced from reference TRBV26 and TRBJ1-3, is NSKVIQTPRYLVKGQGQKAKMRCIPEKGHPVVFWYQQNKNNEFKFLINFQNQEVLQQIDMTEKRFSAECPSNSPCSLEIQSSEAGDSALYLCASSPGNSGNTLYFGEGSRLIVV.

A remark on this clone: Gene names and germline match the mouse. Read coverage stops 1 residue before the CDR3 terminus; the germline J gene supplies the remainder. This chain connects TRBV14 to TRBJ1-1; D is unresolved. The CDR3 runs to 12 residues. V was trimmed by 2 bases and J by 3 bases, leaving 5 bases between them. Germline CDR1 reads SGHDT; CDR2 reads FRDEAV. The CDR3 loop reads CASSFSDTEVFF. CDR3 DNA (partial): TGTGCCAGCAGTTTTAGCGACACAGAAGTCTTC.

Comments on this clone: Any gene name here is a mouse gene name. The sequenced fragment ends 1 residue before the CDR3 boundary, so the rest is inferred from the germline J gene. The sample has other DNA sequences that encode this CDR3 too. V gene TRBV26 combines with J gene TRBJ2-3, with D possibly being TRBD1 or TRBD2 (5 bases each). The germline V gene encodes CDR1 KGHPV and CDR2 FQNQEV (reference sequence). The CDR3 covers 13 residues. V was trimmed by 6 bases and J by 0 bases, leaving 7 bases between them. The CDR3 spells CASRRDSAETLYF. The CDR3 bases that were read are TGTGCCAGCAGAAGGGACAGTGCAGAAACGCTGTAT.

Note on this clone: Germline and genes: mouse. The read stops 1 residue short of the end of the CDR3; the missing end is completed from the germline J gene. The chain uses TRBV3 and TRBJ2-7, with 7 nucleotides matching TRBD2. Germline CDR1 reads SNHLY; CDR2 reads FYNGKV (reference sequence). The CDR3 is 15 residues long. The trim removed 6 bases at V and 0 bases at J, leaving 8 bases unmatched. This CDR3 reads CASRSTGASSYEQYF. The sequenced part of the CDR3 DNA is TGTGCCAGCAGGTCTACTGGGGCGAGCTCCTATGAACAGTAC.

This clone is termed large. Germline and genes: mouse. The missing CDR3 end, 1 residue past where the read stops, is filled in from the germline J gene. The chain joins TRBV26 to TRBJ2-2; D ambiguous. V gave up 7 bases and J gave up 2 bases, with 2 bases separating them. This CDR3 is built from 11 residues. From germline, CDR1 is KGHPV and CDR2 FQNQEV (reference sequence). CDR3 bases read: TGTGCCAGCACCAACACCGGGCAGCTCTAC. Translated, it gives CASTNTGQLY. The CDR3 as a whole reads CASTNTGQLYF.

This clone was seen a handful of times. The germline and genes are mouse ones. Read data end 1 residue before the CDR3 end; the end is taken from the germline J gene. J is TRBJ2-4 and V is TRBV3; possibly TRBD1 for D (6 bases). The CDR3 is made up of 13 amino acids. V lost 3 bases and J 3 bases, leaving 7 bases between the germline ends. Germline CDR1 reads SNHLY; CDR2 reads FYNGKV (reference sequence). CDR3 amino acids: CASSFRGQNTLYF. CDR3 DNA (partial): TGTGCCAGCAGCTTCAGGGGACAAAACACCTTGTAC.

In the case of this clone: Gene labels here are mouse ones. Read sequence stops 1 residue before the CDR3 end, and the germline J gene provides the missing end. The chain links TRBV3 to TRBJ2-7, with 9 nucleotides matching TRBD2. The CDR3 is 14 amino acids. V lost 1 base, J lost 4 bases, and 2 bases stayed unmatched. CDR1 is SNHLY and CDR2 is FYNGKV in the germline V gene (reference sequence). The covered CDR3 bases are TGTGCCAGCAGCTTAGGCTGGGGGGGGTATGAACAGTAC. Its translation is CASSLGWGGYEQY. The entire CDR3 protein is CASSLGWGGYEQYF.

This clone was seen a handful of times. Here the gene names and germline are mouse. The CDR3 end lies 1 residue beyond the end of the read and is filled in from the germline J gene. The chain couples TRBV16 to TRBJ2-4, with unresolved D. V was cut by 6 bases and J by 0 bases, with 4 bases left in between. The CDR3 is 12 residues long. Germline V gene lookup returns CDR1 SGHSA and CDR2 FRNQAP. CDR3 amino acids: CASSSSQNTLYF. The sequenced part of the CDR3 DNA is TGTGCAAGCAGTTCCAGTCAAAACACCTTGTAC.